This is a list of T cell receptor beta chains from one sample in a study of shared clonotypes between healthy human individuals. Profiling relied on immunoSEQ multiplex PCR, and the TCRdb table lists in-frame clones only, not all of them. Among a few hundred thousand clones listed, 65% were seen once. Specimen: memory CD4+ T cells sorted from blood. The receptor set was obtained from a young man in good health. Each CDR3 is given with its conserved first and last residue. Fields, in order: clone size, J gene, V gene, D gene, CDR3 protein, CDR3 DNA. A D gene is named only where the DNA matches it firmly. Expanded clones are given a class, and other clones once, few, many or no size at all.

>once|TRBJ2-3|TRBV5-1|TRBD2
CASSSAGLAGGGLEPDTQYF
TGCGCCAGCAGCTCGGCGGGACTAGCGGGAGGAGGCCTCGAGCCAGATACGCAGTATTTT
>-|TRBJ2-5|TRBV2|TRBD1
CASSGGQAETQYF
TGTGCCAGCAGTGGCGGACAGGCGGAGACCCAGTACTTC
>-|TRBJ1-2|TRBV6-5|-
CASRSLGAPNTF
TGTGCCAGCAGATCTCTCGGGGCCCCCAACACCTTC
>-|TRBJ2-1|TRBV6-5|-
CASSMSKGRDEQFF
TGTGCCAGCAGTATGTCGAAGGGTAGGGATGAGCAGTTCTTC
>-|TRBJ2-1|TRBV2|-
CASSSVGRDNEQFF
TGTGCCAGCAGTTCGGTGGGACGAGACAATGAGCAGTTCTTC
>-|TRBJ2-1|TRBV7-2|-
CASSRIRGNEQFF
TGTGCCAGCAGCCGCATCCGCGGCAATGAGCAGTTCTTC
>-|TRBJ2-7|TRBV9|TRBD1
CASSVGPGGYEQYF
TGTGCCAGCAGCGTAGGTCCAGGGGGCTACGAGCAGTACTTC
>-|TRBJ2-3|TRBV10-3|-
CAISELDTQYF
TGTGCCATCAGTGAGCTGGATACGCAGTATTTT
>-|TRBJ2-1|TRBV5-6|-
CASSNGPLGEQFF
TGTGCCAGCAGCAACGGACCCCTCGGGGAGCAGTTCTTC
>few|TRBJ2-3|TRBV5-4|-
CASSQENFRQYF
TGTGCCAGCAGCCAAGAGAATTTCAGGCAGTATTTT
>-|TRBJ2-3|TRBV5-1|-
CASSLGGPGGQDTQYF
TGCGCCAGCAGCTTGGGAGGCCCGGGCGGCCAAGATACGCAGTATTTT
>few|TRBJ2-1|TRBV4-1|-
CASSPDPSYNEQFF
TGCGCCAGCAGCCCCGATCCTTCCTACAATGAGCAGTTCTTC
>few|TRBJ2-5|TRBV7-7|-
CASSPRDGLGEETQYF
TGTGCCAGCAGCCCCCGGGACGGCCTCGGGGAAGAGACCCAGTACTTC
>-|TRBJ2-3|TRBV29-1|-
CSVPVTDMQYF
TGCAGCGTTCCGGTCACAGATATGCAGTATTTT
>-|TRBJ2-4|TRBV5-1|-
CASSLDGGKNIQYF
TGCGCCAGCAGCTTGGATGGGGGGAAAAACATTCAGTACTTC
>-|TRBJ2-7|TRBV28|-
CASSNLQGRPYEQYF
TGTGCCAGCAGCAACCTACAGGGGAGGCCCTACGAGCAGTACTTC
>-|TRBJ2-5|TRBV5-1|-
CASSLDVGQEETQYF
TGCGCCAGCAGCTTGGACGTGGGGCAAGAAGAGACCCAGTACTTC
>-|TRBJ2-2|TRBV6-5|-
CASTRHSNTGELFF
TGTGCCAGCACCCGACACTCGAACACCGGGGAGCTGTTTTTT
>few|TRBJ2-5|TRBV29-1|-
CSVNQGVETQYF
TGCAGCGTTAATCAAGGGGTCGAGACCCAGTACTTC
>once|TRBJ1-5|TRBV27|TRBD1
CASSKGQTSNQPQHF
TGTGCCAGCAGCAAGGGACAGACTAGCAATCAGCCCCAGCATTTT
>-|TRBJ2-1|TRBV19|-
CASSGGTGSYNEQFF
TGTGCCAGTAGTGGCGGGACGGGCTCCTACAATGAGCAGTTCTTC
>-|TRBJ2-3|TRBV11-2|-
CASSSKAGMGTDTQYF
TGTGCCAGCAGCTCCAAGGCGGGGATGGGCACAGATACGCAGTATTTT
>many|TRBJ1-1|TRBV6-1|-
CASSESGRGEAFF
TGTGCCAGCAGTGAATCAGGGCGGGGTGAAGCTTTCTTT
>few|TRBJ2-3|TRBV9|-
CASSVALATDTQYF
TGTGCCAGCAGCGTAGCACTAGCCACAGATACGCAGTATTTT
>-|TRBJ2-6|TRBV7-7|-
CASSDEPVPQSRANVLTF
TGTGCCAGCAGCGACGAACCAGTGCCACAAAGTCGGGCCAACGTCCTGACTTTC
>-|TRBJ2-1|TRBV6-5|-
CATLSRPPKNEQFF
TGTGCCACCCTAAGCCGCCCCCCGAAGAATGAGCAGTTCTTC
>few|TRBJ1-5|TRBV29-1|-
CSVEGDSNQPQHF
TGCAGCGTTGAAGGGGACAGCAATCAGCCCCAGCATTTT
>-|TRBJ1-3|TRBV4-1|-
CASSQDYPSGNTIYF
TGCGCCAGCAGCCAAGATTACCCCTCTGGAAACACCATATATTTT
>few|TRBJ2-7|TRBV5-4|-
CASSFQGSAFYEQYF
TGTGCCAGCAGCTTTCAGGGTTCCGCGTTCTACGAGCAGTACTTC
>-|TRBJ2-7|TRBV28|-
CASSLTLSYEQYF
TGTGCCAGCAGTTTGACTCTTTCCTACGAGCAGTACTTC
>-|TRBJ1-1|TRBV19|-
CASSEVRSAGLYTEAFF
TGTGCCAGTAGTGAAGTTAGGTCGGCAGGGTTGTACACTGAAGCTTTCTTT
>once|TRBJ2-7|TRBV13|TRBD1
CASSSNRGGSYEQYF
TGTGCCAGCAGCTCAAACAGGGGTGGGTCCTACGAGCAGTACTTC
>-|TRBJ2-5|TRBV5-1|-
CASSEGRSQETQYF
TGCGCCAGCAGCGAGGGACGAAGCCAAGAGACCCAGTACTTC
>-|TRBJ1-5|TRBV6-1|TRBD1
CASSAQQGNQPQHF
TGTGCCAGCAGTGCCCAACAGGGGAATCAGCCCCAGCATTTT
>-|TRBJ2-5|TRBV14|TRBD1
CASSHRTGKEETQYF
TGTGCCAGCAGCCACCGGACAGGGAAGGAAGAGACCCAGTACTTC
>once|TRBJ2-1|TRBV19|TRBD2
CASIYSSGRRNEQFF
TGTGCCAGTATCTATTCTAGCGGGAGGAGGAATGAGCAGTTCTTC
>many|TRBJ2-3|TRBV27|-
CASRSWDTQYF
TGTGCCAGCCGAAGTTGGGATACGCAGTATTTT
>-|TRBJ2-1|TRBV30|TRBD2
CAWHPLAGGRKVPLF
TGTGCCTGGCATCCACTAGCGGGAGGTCGGAAGGTTCCGCTCTTC
>-|TRBJ2-2|TRBV18|TRBD2
CASSPRRPGLAGAGELFF
TGTGCCAGCTCACCACGAAGGCCGGGACTAGCGGGAGCCGGGGAGCTGTTTTTT
>-|TRBJ2-3|TRBV28|-
CASSFRRNTQYF
TGTGCCAGCAGTTTTCGACGGAATACGCAGTATTTT